The rows below give T cell receptor beta chains drawn from one sample of a study of OX40 agonist ivuxolimab in advanced cancers. Measured with immunoSEQ multiplex PCR; TCRdb has only the in-frame clones, and not every one. The sample gives tens of thousands of clones, around 82% of which show up once; about 19% is in the top ten. Sequencing was performed on CD4+ or CD8+ T cells sorted from blood, taken in a trial of the OX40 agonist ivuxolimab. These receptors were taken from an adult with an advanced solid tumor such as melanoma, head and neck, liver or kidney cancer. Both conserved end residues are part of each CDR3. A D gene is named only where the DNA matches it firmly. Where a row states a size, it is once, few, many or the class of an expanded clone; other rows omit it.

DNA: TGTGCCAGCAGCGACCCCGGACTTCTGAACACCGGGGAGCTGTTTTTT
CDR3: CASSDPGLLNTGELFF
V: TRBV9
size: -
D: -
J: TRBJ2-2

DNA: TGTGCCAGCAGCCTAAGGGGTGGGGACAGCCGCACTGGAAACACCATATATTTT
CDR3: CASSLRGGDSRTGNTIYF
V: TRBV11-2
size: -
D: TRBD1
J: TRBJ1-3

DNA: TGTGCCTGGGGGGGGCCCGAAAGACATGGCTACACCTTC
CDR3: CAWGGPERHGYTF
V: TRBV30
size: -
D: -
J: TRBJ1-2

DNA: TGCGCCAGCAGTGAGCGGCGGGAGGGCCTGAATGAGCAGTTCTTC
CDR3: CASSERREGLNEQFF
V: TRBV10-2
size: -
D: TRBD2
J: TRBJ2-1

DNA: TGTGCCAGCAGCGTAGGGGGTCTCTATGGCTACACCTTC
CDR3: CASSVGGLYGYTF
V: TRBV9
size: -
D: -
J: TRBJ1-2

DNA: TGCGCCAGCAGCCGGGACAGTTGGGAAAAACTGTTTTTT
CDR3: CASSRDSWEKLFF
V: TRBV5-1
size: -
D: TRBD1
J: TRBJ1-4

DNA: TGTGCCAGTAGTATGGGTGGAGCCTACGAGCAGTACTTC
CDR3: CASSMGGAYEQYF
V: TRBV19
size: -
D: -
J: TRBJ2-7

DNA: TGTGCCTGGAGGAGACTAGCGGGAGATACGCAGTATTTT
CDR3: CAWRRLAGDTQYF
V: TRBV30
size: -
D: TRBD2
J: TRBJ2-3

DNA: TGCAGCGGGAGGGACAGGGACACCTACGAGCAGTACTTC
CDR3: CSGRDRDTYEQYF
V: TRBV29-1
size: once
D: TRBD1
J: TRBJ2-7

DNA: TGCAGCGTTGTTGCGGGGAACTCCTACGAGCAGTACTTC
CDR3: CSVVAGNSYEQYF
V: TRBV29-1
size: -
D: -
J: TRBJ2-7

DNA: TGTGCCAGCAGCTTGTTCGGGGAGACCCAGTACTTC
CDR3: CASSLFGETQYF
V: TRBV5-4
size: -
D: -
J: TRBJ2-5

DNA: TGTGCCAGCAGCGCCGGGACAGGCGGGCAAGAGACCCAGTACTTC
CDR3: CASSAGTGGQETQYF
V: TRBV27
size: -
D: TRBD1
J: TRBJ2-5

DNA: TGTGCCAGCAGTTCCTCACCCGACAGGGTGGGGACTGAAGCTTTCTTT
CDR3: CASSSSPDRVGTEAFF
V: TRBV28
size: -
D: TRBD1
J: TRBJ1-1

DNA: TGTGCCAGCAGCTTAGGATACAATGAGCAGTTCTTC
CDR3: CASSLGYNEQFF
V: TRBV11-2
size: few
D: -
J: TRBJ2-1

DNA: TGTGCCAGCAGCTCCTCGGACTCCAACTACAATGAGCAGTTCTTC
CDR3: CASSSSDSNYNEQFF
V: TRBV7-9
size: -
D: -
J: TRBJ2-1

DNA: TGTGCCAGCAGCTTACGAGCGTCGACCCTGGACACTCCTAACTATGGCTACACCTTC
CDR3: CASSLRASTLDTPNYGYTF
V: TRBV11-2
size: -
D: -
J: TRBJ1-2

DNA: TGTGCCAGCAGTTACGGGACTAGCGAATATTACGAGCAGTACTTC
CDR3: CASSYGTSEYYEQYF
V: TRBV6-6
size: -
D: TRBD2
J: TRBJ2-7

DNA: TGTGCCAGCAGCTTAGTCGGTATCTACAATGAGCAGTTCTTC
CDR3: CASSLVGIYNEQFF
V: TRBV7-3
size: -
D: -
J: TRBJ2-1

DNA: TGCGCCAGCAGCCAAGTCGGGGACACAGATACGCAGTATTTT
CDR3: CASSQVGDTDTQYF
V: TRBV4-3
size: -
D: -
J: TRBJ2-3

DNA: TGTGCCAGCAGTTTATGGCGGGAGGCCCGCACAGATACGCAGTATTTT
CDR3: CASSLWREARTDTQYF
V: TRBV27
size: -
D: TRBD2
J: TRBJ2-3

DNA: TGTGCCAGCAGCTTAGGGGCGGGAGGGCCTAACGAGCAGTACTTC
CDR3: CASSLGAGGPNEQYF
V: TRBV7-9
size: few
D: TRBD2
J: TRBJ2-7

DNA: TGTGCCAGTCGGGGCGGGCGGCAGCCCCAGCATTTT
CDR3: CASRGGRQPQHF
V: TRBV19
size: -
D: -
J: TRBJ1-5

DNA: TGTGCCAGCAACCCCAGGGAAAGCAATCAGCCCCAGCATTTT
CDR3: CASNPRESNQPQHF
V: TRBV6-1
size: -
D: -
J: TRBJ1-5

DNA: TGTGCCAGCAGTGAAGCGAGGGGTAATAATTCACCCCTCCACTTT
CDR3: CASSEARGNNSPLHF
V: TRBV2
size: few
D: -
J: TRBJ1-6

DNA: TGTGCCAGCAGTTTAACCAAGCCCCGGGACAAGGTTTCCTACGAGCAGTACTTC
CDR3: CASSLTKPRDKVSYEQYF
V: TRBV27
size: -
D: -
J: TRBJ2-7

DNA: TGTGCCAGCATATTCTTAGGACCAGTCACTGAAGCTTTCTTT
CDR3: CASIFLGPVTEAFF
V: TRBV6-1
size: -
D: -
J: TRBJ1-1

DNA: TGTGCCAGCAGCCTGACAGGGTACTACGAGCAGTACTTC
CDR3: CASSLTGYYEQYF
V: TRBV5-6
size: -
D: TRBD1
J: TRBJ2-7

DNA: TGTGCCAGTACCCAGACAGGGGCTGGCTACGAGCAGTACTTC
CDR3: CASTQTGAGYEQYF
V: TRBV28
size: -
D: TRBD1
J: TRBJ2-7

DNA: TGTGCCAGCAGCTTAGGGACTAGCGGGACCCTCACAGATACGCAGTATTTT
CDR3: CASSLGTSGTLTDTQYF
V: TRBV7-8
size: -
D: TRBD2
J: TRBJ2-3

DNA: TGTGCCAGTATGGAAGGGGTCGAGCAGTACTTC
CDR3: CASMEGVEQYF
V: TRBV19
size: -
D: -
J: TRBJ2-7

DNA: TGTGCCAGCAGCCCCTTGCCTGGGACTAGCGGGGGCCTGAGGACAGATACGCAGTATTTT
CDR3: CASSPLPGTSGGLRTDTQYF
V: TRBV7-3
size: -
D: TRBD2
J: TRBJ2-3

DNA: TGTGCCAGCAGCCCTGAAACTAGCGTAGCGACCCAGTACTTC
CDR3: CASSPETSVATQYF
V: TRBV7-9
size: -
D: TRBD2
J: TRBJ2-5

DNA: TGTGCCAGCAGCTTTCAGATGAGCTACGAGCAGTACTTC
CDR3: CASSFQMSYEQYF
V: TRBV5-6
size: -
D: -
J: TRBJ2-7

DNA: TGTGCCTGGAGTGGGACAGCCACGAACACTGAAGCTTTCTTT
CDR3: CAWSGTATNTEAFF
V: TRBV30
size: -
D: -
J: TRBJ1-1